These 11 T cell receptor beta chains share one sample of origin, sequenced in a study of metastatic and nonmetastatic thyroid tumors. Among the patients, none had received any treatment before thyroid surgery. Using MiXCR, TCRdb re-called clones from the PCR reads. In the table there are tens of thousands of clones, around a quarter of which are singletons. Sequencing used blood. The receptor set was obtained from a male donor with papillary thyroid cancer or a benign thyroid nodule (not recorded which). Some clones in this sample may be carry-over from other donors' samples.

The table lists this clone with many counts. The V gene is TRBV6-1, the J gene TRBJ2-1; D remains ambiguous. From germline, CDR1 is MNHNS and CDR2 SASEGT. Trimming left V 2 bases short and J 5 bases short, with 10 bases between. The length of the CDR3 is 14 residues. CDR3 coding DNA: TGTGCCAGCAGTGAACTGGTTCATGACAATGAGCAGTTCTTC. Translation gives CASSELVHDNEQFF.

The chain carries TRBV7-2 and TRBJ1-1, with 10 bases fitting TRBD1. CDR3 length: 13 residues. In germline, CDR1 is SGHTA, CDR2 FQGNSA. Trimming took 0 bases from V and 11 from J; bases not matched to a gene: 3. The CDR3 nucleotides read TGTGCCAGCAGCTTAGCGGGGACAGGGGAGGCTTTCTTT. It translates to CASSLAGTGEAFF.

The table lists this clone with many counts. This sequence joins TRBV5-6 and TRBJ1-2; no clear D gene. V lost 0 bases and J 2 bases, leaving 8 bases between the germline ends. This CDR3 is 14 amino acids long. The germline CDR1 and CDR2 sequences are SGHDT and YYEEEE. The CDR3 loop is CASSLVQTNYGYTF. The CDR3 DNA sequence: TGTGCCAGCAGCTTGGTTCAGACGAACTATGGCTACACCTTC.

This clone has at least ten counts. This chain links TRBV28 with TRBJ1-5; 10 bases are shared with TRBD1. CDR3 size: 18 residues. CDR1 and CDR2 (germline): MDHEN, SYDVKM. J lost 3 bases, V lost 5 bases, and 13 bases had no gene match. The CDR3 DNA follows: TGTGCCAGCAGTCAACTCTCCGGGACAGGGGCCTCCAATCAGCCCCAGCATTTT. The encoded protein is CASSQLSGTGASNQPQHF.

Judged by abundance, this clone is medium-sized. The chain has TRBV6-1 and TRBJ1-4; 7 bases match TRBD1. The V and J ends lost 6 bases and 5 bases, in that order; junction bases with no gene match: 9. Germline lookup yields CDR1 MNHNS and CDR2 SASEGT. There are 15 residues in the CDR3. The CDR3 DNA is TGTGCCAGCAGCGTTAACAGGGGTGGGAATGAAAAACTGTTTTTT. Encoded protein: CASSVNRGGNEKLFF.

The chain couples TRBV20-1 to TRBJ1-5, with TRBD1 matching over 7 bases. Per germline, CDR1 DFQATT and CDR2 SNEGSKA (reference sequence). With V trimmed by 4 bases and J by 5 bases, 5 bases remained unmatched. The CDR3 has 13 residues. CDR3 in DNA: TGCAGTGCTATCCAGGGGGTGGATCAGCCCCAGCATTTT. Its protein is CSAIQGVDQPQHF.

This clone was found many times. The chain recombines TRBV3-2 with TRBJ2-1; no DNA check was done on the table's D call, TRBD1. TRBV3-2 is a pseudogene segment. The CDR3 sequence is 19 residues long. As DNA, the CDR3 is TGTGCCAGCAGCCAAGGTGAAACAGGGGGACCGAGCTCCTACAATGAGCAGTTCTTC. Translation gives CASSQGETGGPSSYNEQFF.

The chain recombines TRBV2 with TRBJ1-6; D is uncertain. The CDR3 contains 13 residues. Trimming took off 6 bases at V and 8 bases at J, with 11 bases between the two ends. Germline V gene lookup returns CDR1 SNHLY and CDR2 FYNNEI. The DNA for the CDR3 is TGTGCCAGCAGGGGGTTTGGCGATTCACCCCTCCACTTT. Residues: CASRGFGDSPLHF.

The chain recombines TRBV2 with TRBJ1-1; 7 bases line up with TRBD1. CDR1 SNHLY and CDR2 FYNNEI come from the germline V gene. Germline trimming cut 5 bases from V and 5 bases from J; bases unmatched to any gene: 8. The CDR3 is made up of 14 amino acids. The CDR3 reads CASSQPAGGTEAFF. The DNA of the CDR3 is TGTGCCAGCAGTCAGCCCGCAGGGGGAACTGAAGCTTTCTTT.

V is TRBV9 and J is TRBJ2-3; 8 nucleotides match TRBD2. Looked up from germline, CDR1 is SGDLS and CDR2 is YYNGEE. The V segment lost 4 bases and the J segment 4 bases; nucleotides outside the gene matches: 5. The length of the CDR3 is 14 residues. The CDR3 region has the DNA TGTGCCAGCAGCACCCAGCGGGAGCCAGATACGCAGTATTTT. Translation: CASSTQREPDTQYF.

This clone was seen only once. The chain is built from TRBV20-1 and TRBJ1-5; D remains unclear. The CDR3 runs to 13 residues. CDR1 is DFQATT, CDR2 SNEGSKA, per germline (reference sequence). V was cut by 0 bases and J by 4 bases, with 7 bases left in between. CDR3 DNA sequence: TGCAGTGCTAGAGAGGTACCGAATCAGCCCCAGCATTTT. Amino acid sequence: CSAREVPNQPQHF.